This T cell receptor (beta chain) was identified during a study of blood T cell repertoires in COVID-19. The V and J ends lost 3 bases and 7 bases respectively, with 18 bases between them. Looked up from germline, CDR1 is SGHTA and CDR2 is FQGNSA. This CDR3 is built from 15 residues. As processed by the authors: Amplification from reference gene primers served as the basis for estimated nucleated cell counts. Generated by immunoSEQ multiplex PCR, the TCRdb table keeps only in-frame clones and is missing some. The V and J calls and clone size were taken over from that table, and D and trimming were inferred from the DNA. The table includes approximately 300,000 clones, 90% detected once. Participant ages covered roughly 18 to 89 years across 20 to 25 US areas.

The chain uses TRBV7-2 and TRBJ1-2; D remains unclear. This TCR derives from a woman in her 30s who had been exposed to COVID-19. Sequencing input: PBMCs or T cells enriched from blood (not recorded which). The CDR3 is CASSFSHSVRGGYTF. In DNA, the CDR3 is TGTGCCAGCAGCTTTAGCCACAGCGTCCGGGGTGGCTACACCTTC.